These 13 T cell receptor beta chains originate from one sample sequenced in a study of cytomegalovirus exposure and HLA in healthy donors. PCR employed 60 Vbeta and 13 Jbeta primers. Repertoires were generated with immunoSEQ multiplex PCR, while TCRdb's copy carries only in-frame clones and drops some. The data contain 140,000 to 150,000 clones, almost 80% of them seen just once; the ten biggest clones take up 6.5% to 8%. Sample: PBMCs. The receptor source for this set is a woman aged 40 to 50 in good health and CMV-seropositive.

The CDR3 reads CASSYSWQGTYEQYF. The DNA of the CDR3 is TGTGCCAGCAGTTACTCGTGGCAGGGAACCTACGAGCAGTACTTC. The chain combines TRBV6-5 with TRBJ2-7, with D perhaps matching TRBD1 (5 bases). V was trimmed by 0 bases and J by 2 bases, leaving 11 bases between them. The CDR3 has 15 amino acids. CDR1 is MNHEY and CDR2 is SVGAGI in the germline V gene.

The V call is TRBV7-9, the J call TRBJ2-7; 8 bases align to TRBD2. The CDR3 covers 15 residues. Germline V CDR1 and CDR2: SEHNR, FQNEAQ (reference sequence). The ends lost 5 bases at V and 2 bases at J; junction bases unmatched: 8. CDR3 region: CASSKAGGAPYEQYF. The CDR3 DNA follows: TGTGCCAGCAGCAAAGCCGGGGGGGCCCCCTACGAGCAGTACTTC.

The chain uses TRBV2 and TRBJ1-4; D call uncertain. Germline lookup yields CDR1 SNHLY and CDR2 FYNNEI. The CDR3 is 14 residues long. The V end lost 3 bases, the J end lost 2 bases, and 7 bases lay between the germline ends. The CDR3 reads CASSERRTNEKLFF. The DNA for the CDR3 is TGTGCCAGCAGTGAGCGGAGGACTAATGAAAAACTGTTTTTT.

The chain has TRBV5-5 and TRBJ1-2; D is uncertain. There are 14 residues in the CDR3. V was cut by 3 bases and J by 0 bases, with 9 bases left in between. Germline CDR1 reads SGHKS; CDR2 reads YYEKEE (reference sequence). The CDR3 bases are TGTGCCAGCAGCTCTACCGGAGCTAACTATGGCTACACCTTC. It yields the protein CASSSTGANYGYTF. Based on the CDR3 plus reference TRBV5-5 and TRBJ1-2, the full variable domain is DAGVTQSPTHLIKTRGQQVTLRCSPISGHKSVSWYQQVLGQGPQFIFQYYEKEERGRGNFPDRFSARQFPNYSSELNVNALLLGDSALYLCASSSTGANYGYTFGSGTRLTVV.

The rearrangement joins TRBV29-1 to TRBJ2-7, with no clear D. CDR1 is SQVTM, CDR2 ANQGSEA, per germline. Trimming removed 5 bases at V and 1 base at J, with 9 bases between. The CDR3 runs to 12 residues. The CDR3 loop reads CSVIMRSYEQYF. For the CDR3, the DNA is TGCAGCGTTATCATGAGATCCTACGAGCAGTACTTC.

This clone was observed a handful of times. The CDR3 sequence: CASSRGGAGETQYF. DNA of the CDR3: TGTGCCAGCAGTCGCGGGGGGGCGGGGGAGACCCAGTACTTC. V is TRBV5-5 and J is TRBJ2-5, with 9 nucleotides matching TRBD2. The V gene's germline CDR1 is SGHKS and CDR2 YYEKEE (reference sequence). The CDR3 runs to 14 residues. V lost 5 bases to trimming and J lost 5 bases; unmatched junction nucleotides: 7.

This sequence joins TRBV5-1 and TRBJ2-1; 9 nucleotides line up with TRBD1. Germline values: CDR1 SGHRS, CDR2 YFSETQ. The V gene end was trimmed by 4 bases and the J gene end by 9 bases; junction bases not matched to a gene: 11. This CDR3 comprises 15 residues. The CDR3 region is CASSAAGTGTVEQFF. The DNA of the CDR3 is TGCGCCAGCAGCGCAGCCGGGACAGGGACAGTTGAGCAGTTCTTC.

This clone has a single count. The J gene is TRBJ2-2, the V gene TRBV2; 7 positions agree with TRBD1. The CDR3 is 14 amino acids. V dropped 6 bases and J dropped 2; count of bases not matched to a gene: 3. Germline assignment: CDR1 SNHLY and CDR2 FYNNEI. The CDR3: CASRWDRNTGELFF. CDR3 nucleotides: TGTGCCAGCAGGTGGGACAGAAACACCGGGGAGCTGTTTTTT. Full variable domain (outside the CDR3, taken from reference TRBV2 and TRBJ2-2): EPEVTQTPSHQVTQMGQEVILRCVPISNHLYFYWYRQILGQKVEFLVSFYNNEISEKSEIFDDQFSVERPDGSNFTLKIRSTKLEDSAMYFCASRWDRNTGELFFGEGSRLTVL.

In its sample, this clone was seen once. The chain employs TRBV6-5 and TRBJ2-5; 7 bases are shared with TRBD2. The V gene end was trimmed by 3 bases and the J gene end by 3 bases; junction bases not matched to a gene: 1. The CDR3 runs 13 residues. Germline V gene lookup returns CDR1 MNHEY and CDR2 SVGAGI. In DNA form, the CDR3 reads TGTGCCAGCAGTTATGGGGGGGAAGAGACCCAGTACTTC. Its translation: CASSYGGEETQYF.

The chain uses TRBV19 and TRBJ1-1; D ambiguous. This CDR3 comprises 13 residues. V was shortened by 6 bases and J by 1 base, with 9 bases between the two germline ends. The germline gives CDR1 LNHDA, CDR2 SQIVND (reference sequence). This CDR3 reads CASSQTGNTEAFF. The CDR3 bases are TGTGCCAGTAGCCAGACGGGGAACACTGAAGCTTTCTTT. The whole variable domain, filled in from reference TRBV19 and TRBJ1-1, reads DGGITQSPKYLFRKEGQNVTLSCEQNLNHDAMYWYRQDPGQGLRLIYYSQIVNDFQKGDIAEGYSVSREKKESFPLTVTSAQKNPTAFYLCASSQTGNTEAFFGQGTRLTVV.

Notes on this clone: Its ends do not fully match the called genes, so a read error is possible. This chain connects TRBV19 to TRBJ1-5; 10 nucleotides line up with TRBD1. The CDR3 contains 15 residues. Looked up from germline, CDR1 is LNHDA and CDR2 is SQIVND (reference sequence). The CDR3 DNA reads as TGTGCCAGTATCGACAGGGGGCGCAGCAATCAGCCCCAACATTTT. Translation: CASIDRGRSNQPQHF.

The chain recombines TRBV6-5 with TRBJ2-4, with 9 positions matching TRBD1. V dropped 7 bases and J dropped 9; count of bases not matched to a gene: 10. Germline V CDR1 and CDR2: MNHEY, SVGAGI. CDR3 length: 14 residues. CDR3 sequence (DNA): TGTGCCAGCATGGGGGACAGGGCACGTGGCATTCAGTACTTC. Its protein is CASMGDRARGIQYF.

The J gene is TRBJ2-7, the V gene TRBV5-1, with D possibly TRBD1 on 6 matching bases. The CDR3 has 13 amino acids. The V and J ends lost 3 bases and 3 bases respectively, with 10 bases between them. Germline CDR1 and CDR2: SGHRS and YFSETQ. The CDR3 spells CASSSKQGYEQYF. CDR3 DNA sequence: TGCGCCAGCAGCTCGAAACAGGGCTACGAGCAGTACTTC.